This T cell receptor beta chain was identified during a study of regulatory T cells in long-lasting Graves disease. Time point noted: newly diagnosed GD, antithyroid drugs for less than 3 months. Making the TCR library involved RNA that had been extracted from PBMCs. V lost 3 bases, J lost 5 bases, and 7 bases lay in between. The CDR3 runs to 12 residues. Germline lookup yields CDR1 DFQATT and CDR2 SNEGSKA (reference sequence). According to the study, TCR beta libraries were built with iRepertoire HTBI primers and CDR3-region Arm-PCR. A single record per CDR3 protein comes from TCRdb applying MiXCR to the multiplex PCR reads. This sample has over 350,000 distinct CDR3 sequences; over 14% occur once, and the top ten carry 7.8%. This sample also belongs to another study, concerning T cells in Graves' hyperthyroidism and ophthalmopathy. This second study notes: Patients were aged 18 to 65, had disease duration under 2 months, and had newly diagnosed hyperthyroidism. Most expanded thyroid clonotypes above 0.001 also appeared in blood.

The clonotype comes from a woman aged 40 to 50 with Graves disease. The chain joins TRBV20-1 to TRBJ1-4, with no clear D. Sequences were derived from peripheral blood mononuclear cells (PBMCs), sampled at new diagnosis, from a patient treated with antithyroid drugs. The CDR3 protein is CSARAKNEKLFF. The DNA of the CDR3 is TGCAGTGCTAGGGCCAAGAATGAAAAACTGTTTTTT.